The 13 T cell receptor beta chains presented below share a single source sample, sequenced in a study of tumor-infiltrating lymphocytes in oesophageal squamous cell carcinoma. TCRdb processed the PCR reads anew with MiXCR; each CDR3 protein has one entry. This sample has about 10,000 distinct CDR3 sequences, with about three fifths found just once. The sample was esophageal tumor tissue. All receptors come from a female donor with esophageal squamous cell carcinoma.

This clonotype was found a few times. This sequence may be a read error, since a much larger clone differs from it by one base. The rearrangement links TRBV7-9 to TRBJ2-5; possibly TRBD1 for D (5 bases). The CDR3 is made up of 12 amino acids. Per the germline V gene, CDR1 is SEHNR and CDR2 is FQNEAQ (reference sequence). Trimming removed 4 bases at V and 11 bases at J, with 14 bases between. Here the CDR3 DNA reads TGTGCCAGCAGCTACAGGTACAATGAGCAGTACTTC. Translating gives CASSYRYNEQYF.

Concerning this clonotype: The conserved phenylalanine or tryptophan normally closing the CDR3 is absent here, so this likely arose from a read error. It is unclear where the CDR3 begins or ends on the DNA, so no DNA is shown, and the CDR3 is as TCRdb lists it. J is TRBJ2-1 and V is TRBV7-6; the table gives TRBD2 as D, unverified against the DNA. Counting both end residues, the CDR3 totals 18 amino acids. CDR1 is SGHVS and CDR2 is FNYEAQ in the germline V gene. The CDR3 loop is CASSLVSPRGKETQYFGS.

This sequence joins TRBV7-3 and TRBJ2-1, with D possibly TRBD1 on 5 matching bases. Looked up from germline, CDR1 is SGHTA and CDR2 is FQGTGA. Trimming stripped 4 bases from V and 5 bases from J, with 12 bases between. The CDR3 runs to 14 residues. The CDR3 region has the DNA TGTGCCAGCAGCTGGGGCGGACCAAACAATGAGCAGTTCTTC. Translating it yields CASSWGGPNNEQFF. The whole variable domain, remainder taken from reference TRBV7-3 and TRBJ2-1, is GAGVSQTPSNKVTEKGKYVELRCDPISGHTALYWYRQSLGQGPEFLIYFQGTGAADDSGLPNDRFFAVRPEGSVSTLKIQRTERGDSAVYLCASSWGGPNNEQFFGPGTRLTVL.

Relative to its sample, this clonotype is medium-sized (0.01 to 0.1%). The chain employs TRBV6-1 and TRBJ2-4; 7 bases map to TRBD1. Germline V CDR1 and CDR2: MNHNS, SASEGT. V shed 6 bases and J 8 bases; nucleotides not matched to a gene: 10. This CDR3 region has 14 residues. The CDR3 is CASSLTGQVDIQYF. The CDR3 DNA reads TGTGCCAGCAGCCTCACAGGACAGGTGGACATTCAGTACTTC.

This clonotype was seen a handful of times. The rearrangement joins TRBV7-2 to TRBJ2-1, with 12 positions matching TRBD2. The CDR3 consists of 18 residues. Germline V CDR1 and CDR2: SGHTA, FQGNSA. V shed 5 bases, J shed 0 bases, and the junction held 8 bases outside the gene matches. The CDR3 reads CASSLYRTSGASYNEQFF. In nucleotides, the CDR3 is TGTGCCAGCAGCCTATATCGGACTAGCGGGGCCTCCTACAATGAGCAGTTCTTC.

Note on this clonotype: An end of the junction differs from the germline gene, which may be a read error. The V and J genes are TRBV7-4 and TRBJ2-5, with 7 nucleotides matching TRBD1. Germline V gene sequence: CDR1 SGHVT, CDR2 SQSDAQ. CDR3 length: 13 residues. CDR3 coding DNA: TGTGCCAGCAGACCAGGGGGTAATTCACCCCTCCACTTC. Translation gives CASRPGGNSPLHF.

This clonotype has a handful of counts. The chain is built from TRBV7-8 and TRBJ2-5, with 8 bases aligning to TRBD2. The CDR3 contains 16 residues. V lost 5 bases and J lost 5; bases outside the gene matches: 13. Germline V CDR1 and CDR2: SGHVS, FQNEAQ. The CDR3 spells CASSERTSYPTETQYF. In DNA, the CDR3 is TGTGCCAGCAGCGAGAGGACTAGCTACCCCACGGAGACCCAGTACTTC. Drawing the rest from reference TRBV7-8 and TRBJ2-5, the complete variable domain is GAGVSQSPRYKVAKRGQDVALRCDPISGHVSLFWYQQALGQGPEFLTYFQNEAQLDKSGLPSDRFFAERPEGSVSTLKIQRTQQEDSAVYLCASSERTSYPTETQYFGPGTRLLVL.

The CDR3 sequence: CAIALQGARQETQYF. In DNA form, the CDR3 reads TGTGCCATCGCACTTCAGGGGGCGAGACAAGAGACCCAGTACTTC. The chain links TRBV7-9 to TRBJ2-6; 8 bases align to TRBD1. The end of the DNA is better explained by TRBJ2-5, so the J call may be wrong. CDR3 length: 15 amino acids. The germline CDR1 and CDR2 sequences are SEHNR and FQNEAQ (reference sequence).

The V call is TRBV12-3 or TRBV12-4, the J call TRBJ2-1, with TRBD2 identical over 10 bases. CDR3 size: 15 residues. The V gene end was trimmed by 2 bases and the J gene end by 8 bases; junction bases not matched to a gene: 6. The CDR3 nucleotides are TGTGCCAGCAGTTTACAAGCGGGAGGGCCGTATGAGCAGTTCTTC. Amino acids: CASSLQAGGPYEQFF.

This rearrangement joins TRBV28 to TRBJ2-7; 8 positions match TRBD1. Germline trimming cut 7 bases from V and 0 bases from J; bases unmatched to any gene: 11. Germline values: CDR1 MDHEN, CDR2 SYDVKM. The CDR3 covers 16 residues. CDR3 DNA sequence: TGTGCCAGCAACCCCCCCGGGACAGGCTACTCCTACGAGCAGTACTTC. Protein product: CASNPPGTGYSYEQYF.

This clonotype is medium-sized by share. The V gene is TRBV11-3, the J gene TRBJ2-5, with no clear D. V was trimmed by 1 base and J by 5 bases, leaving 14 bases between them. The CDR3 is 15 residues long. Germline V gene data show CDR1 as SGHNT and CDR2 as YENEEA. CDR3 DNA sequence: TGTGCCAGCAGCTTAGCCAGGACGGGTTACGAGACCCAGTACTTC. Encoded protein: CASSLARTGYETQYF.

J is TRBJ2-6 and V is TRBV11-2; maybe TRBD2 (5 bases). Trimming pared 6 bases from V and 1 base from J, leaving 19 bases between. This CDR3 spans 18 amino acids. Germline assignment: CDR1 SGHAT and CDR2 FQNNGV. CDR3 protein: CASSLRNPGISGANVLTF. CDR3 bases: TGTGCCAGCAGTTTAAGGAACCCCGGGATTTCTGGGGCCAACGTCCTGACTTTC.

This clonotype was picked up a small number of times. This chain connects TRBV7-2 to TRBJ2-1; 10 bases are shared with TRBD2. The J call is doubtful: the DNA matches TRBJ2-7 better. Germline V lookup: CDR1 SGHTA, CDR2 FQGNSA. This CDR3 has 15 amino acids. This CDR3 reads CASSPGAGGQLEQYF. The CDR3, as DNA: TGTGCCAGCAGCCCCGGAGCGGGAGGGCAGCTCGAGCAGTACTTC.